This record covers a single TCR beta chain. The record originates from a study of identical twins. This CDR3 comprises 14 residues. The V end lost 2 bases, the J end lost 2 bases, and 10 bases lay between the germline ends. CDR1 SGHRS and CDR2 YFSETQ come from the germline V gene. MiXCR, run by TCRdb on the 5' RACE reads, gives a single entry per CDR3 protein. The data contain about 890,000 distinct CDR3 sequences, 10% to 15% of them singletons. These data were also reused for a study on yellow fever vaccine responses in identical twins.

The TCR comes from a woman aged 18-29 years in good health. Sequencing was performed on PBMCs. The chain couples TRBV5-1 to TRBJ1-1; TRBD1 is a possible D gene (6 bases). The CDR3 here is CASSFQGFNTEAFF. CDR3 DNA sequence: TGCGCCAGCAGCTTCCAGGGGTTTAACACTGAAGCTTTCTTT.